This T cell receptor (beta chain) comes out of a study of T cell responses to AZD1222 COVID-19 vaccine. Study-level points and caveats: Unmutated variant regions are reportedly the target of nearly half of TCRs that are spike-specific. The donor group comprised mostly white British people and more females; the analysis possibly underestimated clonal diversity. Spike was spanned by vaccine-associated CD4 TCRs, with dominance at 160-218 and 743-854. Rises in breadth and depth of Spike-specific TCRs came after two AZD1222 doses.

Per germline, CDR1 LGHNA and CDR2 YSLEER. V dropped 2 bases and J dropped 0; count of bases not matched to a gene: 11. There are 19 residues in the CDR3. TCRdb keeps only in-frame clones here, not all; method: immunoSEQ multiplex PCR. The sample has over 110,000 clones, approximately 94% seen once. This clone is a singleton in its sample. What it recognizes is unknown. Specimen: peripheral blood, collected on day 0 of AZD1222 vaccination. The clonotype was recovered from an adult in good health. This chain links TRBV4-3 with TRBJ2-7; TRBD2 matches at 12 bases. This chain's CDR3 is CASSQTLAGGLKSSYEQYF. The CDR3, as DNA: TGCGCCAGCAGCCAAACACTAGCGGGGGGCCTAAAGAGCTCCTACGAGCAGTACTTC.